A selection of T cell receptor beta chains follows, all from one sample in a study of a mutant IDH1 vaccine in newly diagnosed glioma. Their recognized antigens are unknown. Sequenced by immunoSEQ multiplex PCR; TCRdb stores in-frame clones only, minus some. The data contain about 94,000 clones, roughly 89% of them singletons. The sequencing used PBMCs, collected from a glioma patient whose treatment included an IDH1 peptide vaccine. The receptors shown here come from a woman aged 50 to 60 with glioma. Both conserved end residues are part of each CDR3. The order of the fields is J gene, V gene, D gene, CDR3 protein, CDR3 DNA. A D gene is named only where the DNA matches it firmly.

J: TRBJ2-5
V: TRBV18
D: TRBD1
CDR3: CASSPIGHRGSETQYF
DNA: TGTGCCAGCTCACCAATCGGCCACAGGGGTTCGGAGACCCAGTACTTC

J: TRBJ2-2
V: TRBV18
D: TRBD2
CDR3: CASSPPGGRDTGELFF
DNA: TGTGCCAGCTCACCACCGGGCGGGAGGGACACCGGGGAGCTGTTTTTT

J: TRBJ1-4
V: TRBV7-9
D: TRBD1
CDR3: CASSPRDRGNEKLFF
DNA: TGTGCCAGCAGCCCCCGGGACAGAGGGAATGAAAAACTGTTTTTT

J: TRBJ2-6
V: TRBV5-1
D: .
CDR3: CASSPAALSGANVLTF
DNA: TGCGCCAGCAGTCCTGCAGCGCTCTCTGGGGCCAACGTCCTGACTTTC

J: TRBJ2-7
V: TRBV4-3
D: .
CDR3: CASSPVIAGSSYEQYF
DNA: TGCGCCAGCAGCCCGGTGATAGCCGGGAGCTCCTACGAGCAGTACTTC

J: TRBJ1-6
V: TRBV6-1
D: .
CDR3: CASSIRGVGDSPLHF
DNA: TGTGCCAGCAGTATACGGGGGGTGGGGGATTCACCCCTCCACTTT

J: TRBJ2-7
V: TRBV11-3
D: .
CDR3: CASSLQGGKHEQYF
DNA: TGTGCCAGCAGCTTACAGGGAGGCAAACACGAGCAGTACTTC

J: TRBJ1-1
V: TRBV28
D: .
CDR3: CASRPRRDTEAFF
DNA: TGTGCCAGCAGACCCAGAAGGGACACTGAAGCTTTCTTT

J: TRBJ1-1
V: TRBV27
D: .
CDR3: CASGRAQAEAFF
DNA: TGTGCCAGCGGCCGGGCGCAGGCTGAAGCTTTCTTT

J: TRBJ2-1
V: TRBV27
D: TRBD2
CDR3: CASSGSGSLVGEQFF
DNA: TGTGCCAGCAGTGGTAGCGGGTCTCTCGTAGGGGAGCAGTTCTTC